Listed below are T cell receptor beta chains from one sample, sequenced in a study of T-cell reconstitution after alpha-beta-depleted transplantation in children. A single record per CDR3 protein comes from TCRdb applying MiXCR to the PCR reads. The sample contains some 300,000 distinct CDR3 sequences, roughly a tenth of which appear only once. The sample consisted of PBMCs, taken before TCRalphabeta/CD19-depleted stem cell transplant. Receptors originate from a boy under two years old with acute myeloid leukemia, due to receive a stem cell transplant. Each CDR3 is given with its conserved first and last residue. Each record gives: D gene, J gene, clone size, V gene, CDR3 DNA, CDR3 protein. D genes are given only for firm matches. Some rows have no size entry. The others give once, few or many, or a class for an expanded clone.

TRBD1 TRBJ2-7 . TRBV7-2 TGTGCCAGCAGCTTAGTGACAGGGGCCGAGCAGTACTTC CASSLVTGAEQYF
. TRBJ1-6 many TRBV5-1 TGCGCCAGCAGTTCGGGCCGCAGCTCCTATAATTCACCCCTCCACTTT CASSSGRSSYNSPLHF
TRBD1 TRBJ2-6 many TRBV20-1 TGCAGTGCTAAACAGGGGGCAACTGGGGCCAACGTCCTGACTTTC CSAKQGATGANVLTF
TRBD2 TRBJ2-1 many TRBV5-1 TGCGCCAGCAGCTTGGCTAGCGGTAATGAGCAGTTCTTC CASSLASGNEQFF
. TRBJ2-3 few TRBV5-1 TGCGCCAGCAGCTTGGCGCAGGGCCCCCCAGATACGCAGTATTTT CASSLAQGPPDTQYF
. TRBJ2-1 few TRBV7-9 TGTGCCAGCAGCCCCTCGGGGTTCAGCTCCTACAATGAGCAGTTCTTC CASSPSGFSSYNEQFF
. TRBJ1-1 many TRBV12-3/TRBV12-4 TGTGCCAGCAGTCTCGGGGGAAAAGCTTTCTTT CASSLGGKAFF
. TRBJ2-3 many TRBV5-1 TGCGCCAGCAGCTTGGCCGTGGAGACAGATACGCAGTATTTT CASSLAVETDTQYF
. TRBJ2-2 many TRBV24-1 TGTGCCACCAGTGGAGTCTACTCGAGAGGATGGACCGGGGAGCTGTTTTTT CATSGVYSRGWTGELFF
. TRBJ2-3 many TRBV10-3 TGTGCCATCAGTGAATATCAGGGCACAGATACGCAGTATTTT CAISEYQGTDTQYF
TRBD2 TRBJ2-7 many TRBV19 TGTGCCAGTAGTGAAATCGACCGGGGGGACTCCTACGAGCAGTACTTC CASSEIDRGDSYEQYF
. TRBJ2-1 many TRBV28 TGTGCCAGCAGTCCCCGTTTCCGCTCCTACAATGAGCAGTTCTTC CASSPRFRSYNEQFF
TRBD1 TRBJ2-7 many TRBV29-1 TGCAGCGTTGACCCAGGGGGAAGTTACGAGCAGTACTTC CSVDPGGSYEQYF
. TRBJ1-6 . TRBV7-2 TGTGCCAGCAGCTCCGGACGGATCTCACCCCTCCACTTT CASSSGRISPLHF
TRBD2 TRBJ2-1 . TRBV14 TGTGCCAGCAGCCAATATCTAGGACTAGCGGACGACTCCTACAATGAGCAGTTCTTC CASSQYLGLADDSYNEQFF
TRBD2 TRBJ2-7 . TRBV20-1 TGCAGTGCTAGACCCCCGTCGGGAGGCGAGCAGTACTTC CSARPPSGGEQYF
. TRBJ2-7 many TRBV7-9 TGTGCCAGCAGCGGATTGGCCTACGAGCAGTACTTC CASSGLAYEQYF